This TCR beta chain was documented in a study of shared clonotypes between healthy human individuals. Study-wide findings and caveats: It was only blood that was sampled, and tissue repertoires likely differ.

The study separated CD4+ cells into CD45RA+ naive and CD45RA-negative memory subsets. Profiling relied on immunoSEQ multiplex PCR, and the TCRdb table lists in-frame clones only, not all of them. The sample comprises some 2,100,000 clones, nearly 97% of which are singletons, and roughly 0.13% rests with the top ten. V was trimmed by 0 bases and J by 1 base, leaving 8 bases between them. The length of the CDR3 is 15 residues. Germline-derived CDR1 and CDR2 are SGHNT and YYREEE (reference sequence). Of note for this clone: The antigen is unknown. The sample carries other DNA sequences with the same CDR3.

The sample consisted of naive CD4+ T cells sorted from blood. Subset in this sample: CD45RA+ positively selected. The chain couples TRBV5-4 to TRBJ2-1; D is unresolved. The TCR was taken from a man younger than 30 in good health. The CDR3 loop reads CASSLGLASYNEQFF. The DNA for the CDR3 is TGTGCCAGCAGCTTGGGTTTAGCTTCCTACAATGAGCAGTTCTTC.